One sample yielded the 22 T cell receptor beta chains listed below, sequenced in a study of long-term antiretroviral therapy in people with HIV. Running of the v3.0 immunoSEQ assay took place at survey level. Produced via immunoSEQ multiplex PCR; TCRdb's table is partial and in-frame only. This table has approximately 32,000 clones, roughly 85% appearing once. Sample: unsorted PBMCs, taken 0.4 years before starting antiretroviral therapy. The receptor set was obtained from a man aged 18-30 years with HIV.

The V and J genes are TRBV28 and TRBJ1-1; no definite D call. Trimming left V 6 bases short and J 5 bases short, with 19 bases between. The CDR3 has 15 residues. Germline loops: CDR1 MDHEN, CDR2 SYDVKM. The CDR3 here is CASSDEREARTEAFF. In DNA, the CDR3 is TGTGCCAGCAGCGACGAGAGGGAGGCTCGGACTGAAGCTTTCTTT.

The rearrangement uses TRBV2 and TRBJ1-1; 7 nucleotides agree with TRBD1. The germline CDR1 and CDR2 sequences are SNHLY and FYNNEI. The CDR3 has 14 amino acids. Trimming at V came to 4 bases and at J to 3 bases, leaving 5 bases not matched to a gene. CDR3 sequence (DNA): TGTGCCAGCAGTGTTTGGACAGGAGACACTGAAGCTTTCTTT. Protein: CASSVWTGDTEAFF.

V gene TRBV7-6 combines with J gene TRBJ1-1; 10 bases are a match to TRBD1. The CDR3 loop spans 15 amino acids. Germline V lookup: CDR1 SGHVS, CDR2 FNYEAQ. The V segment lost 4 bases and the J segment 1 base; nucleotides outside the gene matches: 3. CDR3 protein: CASSSDRGRNTEAFF. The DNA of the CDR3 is TGTGCCAGCAGCTCCGACAGGGGGCGGAACACTGAAGCTTTCTTT.

The CDR3 nucleotides are TGTGCCAGCAGTTTATCCCCCACAGGGGACTATGGCTACACCTTC. Protein: CASSLSPTGDYGYTF. This chain joins TRBV28 and TRBJ1-2; 7 nucleotides line up with TRBD1. Per germline, CDR1 MDHEN and CDR2 SYDVKM. The CDR3 loop spans 15 amino acids. The J segment lost 3 bases and the V segment lost 1 base, leaving 5 bases of the junction unmatched.

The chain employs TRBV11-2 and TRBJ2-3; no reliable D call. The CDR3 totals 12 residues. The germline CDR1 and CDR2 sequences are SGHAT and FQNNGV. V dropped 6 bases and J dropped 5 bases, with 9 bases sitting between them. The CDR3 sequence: CASRQFEDTQYF. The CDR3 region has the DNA TGTGCCAGCAGGCAGTTCGAAGATACGCAGTATTTT.

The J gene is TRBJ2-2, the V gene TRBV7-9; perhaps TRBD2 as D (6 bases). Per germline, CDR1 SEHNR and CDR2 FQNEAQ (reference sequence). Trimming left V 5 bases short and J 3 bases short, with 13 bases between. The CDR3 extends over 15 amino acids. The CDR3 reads CASSDDRGYTGELFF. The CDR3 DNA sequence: TGTGCCAGCAGCGACGACCGGGGGTACACCGGGGAGCTGTTTTTT.

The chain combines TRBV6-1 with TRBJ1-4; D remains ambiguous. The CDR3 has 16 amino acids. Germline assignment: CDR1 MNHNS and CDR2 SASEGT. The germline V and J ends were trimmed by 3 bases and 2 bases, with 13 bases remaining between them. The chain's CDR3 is CASSDQFGRTNEKLFF. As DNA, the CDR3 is TGTGCCAGCAGTGACCAGTTTGGGCGGACTAATGAAAAACTGTTTTTT.

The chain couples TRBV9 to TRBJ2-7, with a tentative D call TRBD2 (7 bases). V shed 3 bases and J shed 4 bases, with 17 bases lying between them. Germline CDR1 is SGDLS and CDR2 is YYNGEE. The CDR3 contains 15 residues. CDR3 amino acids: CASSGGLGGGYEQYF. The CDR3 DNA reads TGTGCCAGCAGCGGAGGACTAGGGGGAGGATACGAGCAGTACTTC.

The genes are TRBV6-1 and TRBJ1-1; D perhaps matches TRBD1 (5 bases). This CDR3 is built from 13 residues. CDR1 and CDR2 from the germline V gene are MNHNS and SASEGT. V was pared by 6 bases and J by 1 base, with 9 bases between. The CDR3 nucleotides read TGTGCCAGCAGGTGGGGGAGGAACACTGAAGCTTTCTTT. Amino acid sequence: CASRWGRNTEAFF.

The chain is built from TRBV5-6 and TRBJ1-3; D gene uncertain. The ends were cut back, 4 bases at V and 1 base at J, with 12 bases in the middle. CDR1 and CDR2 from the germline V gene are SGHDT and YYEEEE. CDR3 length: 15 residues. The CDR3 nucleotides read TGTGCCAGCAGCCGCAGGTGGGGTTCTGGAAACACCATATATTTT. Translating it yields CASSRRWGSGNTIYF.

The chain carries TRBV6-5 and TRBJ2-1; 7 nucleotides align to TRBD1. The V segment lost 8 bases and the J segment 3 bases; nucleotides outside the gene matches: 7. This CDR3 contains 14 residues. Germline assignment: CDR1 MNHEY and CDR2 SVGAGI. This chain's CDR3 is CASGYRDSYNEQFF. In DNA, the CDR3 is TGTGCCAGCGGATACCGGGACAGCTACAATGAGCAGTTCTTC.

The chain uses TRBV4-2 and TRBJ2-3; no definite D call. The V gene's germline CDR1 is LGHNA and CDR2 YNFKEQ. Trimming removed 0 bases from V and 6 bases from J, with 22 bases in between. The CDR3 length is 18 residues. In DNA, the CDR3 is TGTGCCAGCAGCCAAGAAGGTCTTTATGACTCCGTAGGGGATACGCAGTATTTT. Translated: CASSQEGLYDSVGDTQYF.

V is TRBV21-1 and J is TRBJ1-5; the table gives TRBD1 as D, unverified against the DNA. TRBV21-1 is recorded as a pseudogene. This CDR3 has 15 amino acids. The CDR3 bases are TGTGCCAGCAGCCGGGCAGGGGGCGAAGAACAGCCCCAGCATTTT. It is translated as CASSRAGGEEQPQHF.

The CDR3, as DNA: TGTGCCAGCAGCTCTATAGCGGGGGCCTACAATGAGCAGTTCTTC. Amino acids: CASSSIAGAYNEQFF. This chain joins TRBV5-4 and TRBJ2-1; TRBD2 matches 9 bases. Trimming at V came to 3 bases and at J to 2 bases, leaving 3 bases not matched to a gene. Germline CDR1 and CDR2: SGHNT and YYREEE (reference sequence). This CDR3 has 15 amino acids.

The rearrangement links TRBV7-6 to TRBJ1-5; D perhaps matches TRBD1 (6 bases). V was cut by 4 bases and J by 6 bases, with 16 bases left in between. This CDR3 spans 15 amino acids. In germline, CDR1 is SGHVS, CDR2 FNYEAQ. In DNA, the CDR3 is TGTGCCAGCAGCTCCCAGACGGGGGGCGGTCAGCCCCAGCATTTT. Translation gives CASSSQTGGGQPQHF.

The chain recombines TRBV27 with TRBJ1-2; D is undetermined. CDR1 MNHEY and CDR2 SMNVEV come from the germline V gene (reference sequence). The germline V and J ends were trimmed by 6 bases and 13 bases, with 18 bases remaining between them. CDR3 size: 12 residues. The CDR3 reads CASRPPGVPLTF. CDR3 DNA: TGTGCCAGCAGACCTCCTGGGGTTCCCCTCACCTTC.

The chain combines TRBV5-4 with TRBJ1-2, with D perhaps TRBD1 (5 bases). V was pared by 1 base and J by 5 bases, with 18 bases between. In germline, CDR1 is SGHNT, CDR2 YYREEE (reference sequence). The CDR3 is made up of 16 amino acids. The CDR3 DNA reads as TGTGCCAGCAGCTTGCCCGGGGCACATGGTACATATGGCTACACCTTC. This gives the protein CASSLPGAHGTYGYTF.

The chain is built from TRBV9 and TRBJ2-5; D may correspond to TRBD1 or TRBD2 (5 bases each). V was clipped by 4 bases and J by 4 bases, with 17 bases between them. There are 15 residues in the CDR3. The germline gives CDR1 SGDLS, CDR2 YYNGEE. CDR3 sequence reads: CASSTAGTPGETQYF. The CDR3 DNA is TGTGCCAGCAGCACTGCCGGGACCCCGGGAGAGACCCAGTACTTC. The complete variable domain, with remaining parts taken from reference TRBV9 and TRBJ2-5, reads DSGVTQTPKHLITATGQRVTLRCSPRSGDLSVYWYQQSLDQGLQFLIQYYNGEERAKGNILERFSAQQFPDLHSELNLSSLELGDSALYFCASSTAGTPGETQYFGPGTRLLVL.

CDR3 in DNA: TGTGCCAGCTTTTCTAGCGGGAGGGCAGGCAATGAGCAGTTCTTC. Its protein product is CASFSSGRAGNEQFF. V is TRBV2 and J is TRBJ2-1; TRBD2 aligns across 12 bases. This CDR3 is 15 amino acids long. Unmatched junction bases numbered 8, after V lost 8 bases and J lost 6 bases. CDR1 and CDR2 (germline): SNHLY, FYNNEI.

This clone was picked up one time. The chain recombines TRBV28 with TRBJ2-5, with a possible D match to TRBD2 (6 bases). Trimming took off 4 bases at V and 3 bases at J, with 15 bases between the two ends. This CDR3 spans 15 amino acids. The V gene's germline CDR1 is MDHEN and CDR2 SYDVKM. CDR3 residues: CASSSRGFEEETQYF. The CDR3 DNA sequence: TGTGCCAGCAGTTCTCGGGGGTTCGAAGAAGAGACCCAGTACTTC. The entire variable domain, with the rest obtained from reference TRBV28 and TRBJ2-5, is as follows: DVKVTQSSRYLVKRTGEKVFLECVQDMDHENMFWYRQDPGLGLRLIYFSYDVKMKEKGDIPEGYSVSREKKERFSLILESASTNQTSMYLCASSSRGFEEETQYFGPGTRLLVL.

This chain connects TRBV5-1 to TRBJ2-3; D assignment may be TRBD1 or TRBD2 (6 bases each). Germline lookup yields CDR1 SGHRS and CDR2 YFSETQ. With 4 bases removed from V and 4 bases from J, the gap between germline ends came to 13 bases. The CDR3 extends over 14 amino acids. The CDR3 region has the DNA TGCGCCAGCAGCCCCGGTGGGGGGCCAGATACGCAGTATTTT. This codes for CASSPGGGPDTQYF.

The CDR3 loop reads CASSLTGTGRGGYTF. In DNA, the CDR3 is TGTGCCAGCAGTTTAACCGGGACAGGGCGTGGTGGCTACACCTTC. The chain uses TRBV6-5 and TRBJ1-2; 9 bases align to TRBD1. The CDR3 covers 15 residues. The germline V gene encodes CDR1 MNHEY and CDR2 SVGAGI. The ends lost 4 bases at V and 7 bases at J; junction bases unmatched: 10.